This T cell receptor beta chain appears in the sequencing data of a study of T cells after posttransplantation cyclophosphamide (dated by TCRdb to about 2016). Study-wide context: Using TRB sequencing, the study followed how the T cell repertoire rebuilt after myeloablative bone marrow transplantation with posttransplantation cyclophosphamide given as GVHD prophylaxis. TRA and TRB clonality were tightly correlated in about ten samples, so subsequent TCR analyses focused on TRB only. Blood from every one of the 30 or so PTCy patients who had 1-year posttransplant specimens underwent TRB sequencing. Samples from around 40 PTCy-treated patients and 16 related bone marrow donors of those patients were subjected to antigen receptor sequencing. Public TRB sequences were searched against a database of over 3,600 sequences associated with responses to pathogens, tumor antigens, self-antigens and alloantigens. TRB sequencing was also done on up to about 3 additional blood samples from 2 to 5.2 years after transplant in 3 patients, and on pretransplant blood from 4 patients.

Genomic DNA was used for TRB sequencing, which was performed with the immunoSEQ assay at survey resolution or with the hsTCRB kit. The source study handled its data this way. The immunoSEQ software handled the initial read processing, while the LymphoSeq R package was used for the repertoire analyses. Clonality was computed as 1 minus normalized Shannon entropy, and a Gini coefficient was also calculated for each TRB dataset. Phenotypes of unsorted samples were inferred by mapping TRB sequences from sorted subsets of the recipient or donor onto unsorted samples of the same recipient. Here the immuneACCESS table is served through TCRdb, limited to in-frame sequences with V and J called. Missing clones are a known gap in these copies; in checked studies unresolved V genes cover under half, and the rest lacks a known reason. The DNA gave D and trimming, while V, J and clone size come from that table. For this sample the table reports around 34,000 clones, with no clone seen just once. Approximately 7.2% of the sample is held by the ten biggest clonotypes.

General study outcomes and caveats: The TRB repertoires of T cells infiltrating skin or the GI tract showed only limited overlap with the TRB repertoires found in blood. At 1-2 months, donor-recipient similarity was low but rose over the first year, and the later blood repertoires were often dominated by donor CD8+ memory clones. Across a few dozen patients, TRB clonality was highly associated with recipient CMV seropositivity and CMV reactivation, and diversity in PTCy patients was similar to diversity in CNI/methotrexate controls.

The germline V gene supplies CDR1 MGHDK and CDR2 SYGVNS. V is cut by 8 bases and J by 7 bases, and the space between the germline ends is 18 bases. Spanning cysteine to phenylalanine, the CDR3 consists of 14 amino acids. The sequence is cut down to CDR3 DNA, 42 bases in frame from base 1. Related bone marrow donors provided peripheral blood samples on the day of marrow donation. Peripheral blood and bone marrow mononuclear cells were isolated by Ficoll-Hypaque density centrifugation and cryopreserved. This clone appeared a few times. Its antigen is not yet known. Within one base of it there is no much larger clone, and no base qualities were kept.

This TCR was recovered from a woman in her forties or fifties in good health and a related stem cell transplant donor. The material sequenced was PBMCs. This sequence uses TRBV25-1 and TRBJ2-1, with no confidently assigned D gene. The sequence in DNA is TGTGCCAGCGCCGCGTCTGTGATTTTTAATGAGCAGTTCTTC. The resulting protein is CASAASVIFNEQFF.